The 8 T cell receptor beta chains below come from one sample, sequenced in a study of blood T cells in healthy people across ages. Primed by a sample-barcoded 5' primer and a J-beta primer mix, a second PCR proceeded for roughly 7 to 12 cycles. TCRdb called the 5' RACE reads again in MiXCR, with one record for every CDR3 protein. Of 800,000 or so distinct CDR3 sequences in the sample, less than 80% were seen once. The sequenced sample was blood. The receptors here all came from a man aged 25-45 years in good health.

The J gene is TRBJ2-5, the V gene TRBV2; 10 bases align to TRBD2. The CDR3 length is 15 residues. Germline assignment: CDR1 SNHLY and CDR2 FYNNEI. The V segment lost 6 bases and the J segment 2 bases; nucleotides outside the gene matches: 6. CDR3 in amino acids: CASRPPGLAQETQYF. The CDR3 DNA reads TGTGCCAGCAGGCCTCCGGGACTAGCGCAAGAGACCCAGTACTTC.

The chain uses TRBV27 and TRBJ2-3, with D hard to call. Germline V gives CDR1 MNHEY, CDR2 SMNVEV (reference sequence). The CDR3 extends over 14 amino acids. V gave up 5 bases and J gave up 0 bases, with 9 bases separating them. This CDR3 is CASSLFPSTDTQYF. The CDR3 nucleotides are TGTGCCAGCAGTCTGTTTCCTAGCACAGATACGCAGTATTTT.

This chain's CDR3 is CASSPGTPSSYEQYF. The CDR3 DNA sequence: TGTGCCAGCAGCCCAGGGACACCGAGCTCCTACGAGCAGTACTTC. This chain joins TRBV3-1 and TRBJ2-7, with D possibly being TRBD1 (6 bases). In germline, CDR1 is LGHDT, CDR2 YNNKEL (reference sequence). The CDR3 length is 15 residues. Trimming shortened V by 4 bases and J by 0 bases, and 13 bases separated the two germline ends.

This clonotype came up a few times. The chain carries TRBV10-3 and TRBJ2-1; D is uncertain. V lost 4 bases to trimming and J lost 1 base, with 14 bases between them. CDR3 length equals 16 residues. Germline V lookup: CDR1 ENHRY, CDR2 SYGVKD. The CDR3 coding sequence is TGTGCCATCAGTGCGACACCTCCTGAGTCCTACAATGAGCAGTTCTTC. It translates to CAISATPPESYNEQFF.

V and J are TRBV4-3 and TRBJ2-4; TRBD2 matches at 8 bases. CDR3 length equals 17 residues. Germline V gene data show CDR1 as LGHNA and CDR2 as YSLEER. The ends lost 1 base at V and 2 bases at J; junction bases unmatched: 7. CDR3 nucleotide sequence: TGCGCCAGCAGCCAAGTCGACGGGGGGGCCTCCAAAAACATTCAGTACTTC. This gives the protein CASSQVDGGASKNIQYF.

J is TRBJ2-7 and V is TRBV7-9, with unresolved D. The germline V gene has CDR1 SEHNR and CDR2 FQNEAQ (reference sequence). Trimming shortened V by 5 bases and J by 0 bases, and 11 bases separated the two germline ends. The CDR3 contains 14 residues. CDR3 sequence reads: CASSKESTSYEQYF. Written as DNA, the CDR3 is TGTGCCAGCAGCAAAGAGAGTACCTCCTACGAGCAGTACTTC. Filled out from reference TRBV7-9 and TRBJ2-7, the complete variable domain reads DTGVSQNPRHKITKRGQNVTFRCDPISEHNRLYWYRQTLGQGPEFLTYFQNEAQLEKSRLLSDRFSAERPKGSFSTLEIQRTEQGDSAMYLCASSKESTSYEQYFGPGTRLTVT.

The chain uses TRBV20-1 and TRBJ2-7; the match to TRBD2 covers 10 bases. CDR1 and CDR2 (germline): DFQATT, SNEGSKA (reference sequence). V shed 4 bases, J shed 0 bases, and the junction held 15 bases outside the gene matches. CDR3 length: 18 amino acids. The CDR3 loop reads CSANPVASGGLSSYEQYF. The CDR3 DNA sequence: TGCAGTGCTAACCCGGTGGCTAGCGGGGGCCTGAGCTCCTACGAGCAGTACTTC.

This chain joins TRBV9 and TRBJ1-5; no definite D call. The germline V and J ends were trimmed by 3 bases and 7 bases, with 11 bases remaining between them. Germline-derived CDR1 and CDR2 are SGDLS and YYNGEE. The CDR3 has 13 residues. In DNA, the CDR3 is TGTGCCAGCAGCGGAGGAGGAGTCCAGCCCCAGCATTTT. Amino acids: CASSGGGVQPQHF.